This section outlines one TCR beta chain sequence together with its context. The antigen is undetermined. Sequenced by immunoSEQ multiplex PCR; TCRdb stores in-frame clones only, minus some. Of some 10,000 clones listed, over 75% are singletons. Both CD4+ and CD8+ cells were separated through positive magnetic bead selection, and their purity was verified using flow cytometry. The data stem from a study of somatic mutations in cytotoxic T cells in rheumatoid arthritis. Overall study results and limits: A finding that went unadjusted for multiple comparisons was the slight underrepresentation of TRBV07 in rheumatoid arthritis patients.

This CDR3 contains 15 residues. CDR1 and CDR2 (germline): MNHEY, SMNVEV (reference sequence). The V end was cut by 5 bases, the J end by 0 bases, with 8 bases between. This TCR derives from a middle-aged man in good health. Sequencing was performed on CD8+ T cells sorted from blood. The chain combines TRBV27 with TRBJ2-6; D unclear. The chain's CDR3 is CASSLYPSGANVLTF. CDR3 DNA sequence: TGTGCCAGCAGTCTCTACCCCTCTGGGGCCAACGTCCTGACTTTC. The whole variable domain, remainder taken from reference TRBV27 and TRBJ2-6, is EAQVTQNPRYLITVTGKKLTVTCSQNMNHEYMSWYRQDPGLGLRQIYYSMNVEVTDKGDVPEGYKVSRKEKRNFPLILESPSPNQTSLYFCASSLYPSGANVLTFGAGSRLTVL.